This T cell receptor beta chain was recorded in a study of cytomegalovirus exposure and HLA in healthy donors. The PCR contained 60 Vbeta and 13 Jbeta primers. Data came from immunoSEQ multiplex PCR; TCRdb stores just in-frame clones and leaves some out. Of about 170,000 clones listed, approximately 80% are singletons. Germline V lookup: CDR1 PRHDT, CDR2 FYEKMQ (reference sequence). The CDR3 is 15 amino acids. J was trimmed by 4 bases and V by 5 bases; bases with no gene match: 8. Input material: PBMCs. V is TRBV13 and J is TRBJ2-1, with 7 bases aligning to TRBD2. This TCR came from a young woman in good health and CMV-seropositive. The CDR3 sequence is CASSPRGEGYNEQFF. The CDR3 coding sequence is TGTGCCAGCAGCCCGAGAGGGGAGGGGTACAATGAGCAGTTCTTC. Looking up the rest from reference TRBV13 and TRBJ2-1 gives the full variable domain: AAGVIQSPRHLIKEKRETATLKCYPIPRHDTVYWYQQGPGQDPQFLISFYEKMQSDKGSIPDRFSAQQFSDYHSELNMSSLELGDSALYFCASSPRGEGYNEQFFGPGTRLTVL.